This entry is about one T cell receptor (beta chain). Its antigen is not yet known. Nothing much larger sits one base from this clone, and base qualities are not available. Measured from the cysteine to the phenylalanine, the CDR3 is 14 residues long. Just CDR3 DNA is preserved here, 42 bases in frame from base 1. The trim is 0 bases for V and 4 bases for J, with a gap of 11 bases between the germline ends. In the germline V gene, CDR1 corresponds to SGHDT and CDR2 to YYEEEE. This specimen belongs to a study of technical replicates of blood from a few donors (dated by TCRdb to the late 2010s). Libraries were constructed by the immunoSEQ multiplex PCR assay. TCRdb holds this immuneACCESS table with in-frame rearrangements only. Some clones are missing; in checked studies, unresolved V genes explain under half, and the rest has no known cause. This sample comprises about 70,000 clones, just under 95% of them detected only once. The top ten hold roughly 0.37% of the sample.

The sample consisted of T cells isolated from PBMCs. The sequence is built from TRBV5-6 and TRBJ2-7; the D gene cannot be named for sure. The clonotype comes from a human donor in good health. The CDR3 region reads CASSLVGNSYEQYF. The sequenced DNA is TGTGCCAGCAGCTTGGTCGGCAACAGTTACGAGCAGTACTTC.